This T cell receptor (beta chain) was profiled in a study of blood T cell repertoires in COVID-19. On the study more broadly: Acute and convalescent COVID-19 specimens originated in the United States, Italy and Spain. PBMCs, B-cell-depleted T cells, or T cells were the source of the cDNA or gDNA that made up the material.

Original processing notes: Amplification of reference gene primers was used by the study to estimate nucleated cell counts. Here immunoSEQ multiplex PCR was the method, and the copy in TCRdb shows in-frame clones only, minus some. The V and J calls and the clone size are those of that table, but D and trimming were determined from the DNA. There are about 320,000 clones in the sample; approximately 89% occur only once, and under 2% lies in the top ten. It was during active infection that Seattle patients were enrolled and then longitudinally followed. The CDR3 totals 14 residues. Trimming took 5 bases from V and 6 from J; bases not matched to a gene: 5. The germline V gene encodes CDR1 MNHEY and CDR2 SVGEGT.

The chain is built from TRBV6-2 or TRBV6-3 and TRBJ1-2; 11 bases fit TRBD1. The source is a young woman with COVID-19, enrolled during active disease. Material for sequencing was peripheral blood. As DNA, the CDR3 is TGTGCCAGCAGTCGGACAGGGGGCCGGGATGGCTACACCTTC. This sequence encodes CASSRTGGRDGYTF.